This TCR beta chain was sequenced in a study of blood T cell dynamics during melanoma immunotherapy. Study details: Standard first-line treatment here was pembrolizumab or nivolumab plus ipilimumab in metastatic melanoma. Study-wide results and limits: At W3, later disease-control patients showed bifurcated PBMC repertoire changes, unlike progressors.

Generated by immunoSEQ multiplex PCR, the TCRdb table keeps only in-frame clones and is missing some. The data show 8,500 to 13,000 clones, about 89% seen once. As for this clone: Its antigen remains unidentified.

CDR1 is MRHNA and CDR2 is SNTAGT in the germline V gene. The CDR3 totals 14 residues. Trimming stripped 3 bases from V and 6 bases from J, with 13 bases between. Noted time point: week 3, after first cycle of checkpoint inhibitor. The source was blood, collected from a patient treated with checkpoint blockade. The clonotype originates from a human donor with melanoma. The chain recombines TRBV6-4 with TRBJ2-3; maybe TRBD2 (5 bases). The CDR3 DNA reads TGTGCCAGCAGTGAGAGCTCCGGAGGCGATACGCAGTATTTT. Residues: CASSESSGGDTQYF.